This T cell receptor beta chain was captured by sequencing in a study of blood T cell repertoires in COVID-19. Study as a whole: Italy, Spain and the United States were the sources of the convalescent and acute COVID-19 samples. T cells, B-cell-depleted T cells, or PBMCs supplied cDNA or gDNA.

Germline V lookup: CDR1 LGHNA, CDR2 YSLEER. The V end was cut by 0 bases, the J end by 2 bases, with 8 bases between. The CDR3 has 15 amino acids. Per the original methods: Amplification of reference gene primers provided the estimated nucleated cell counts. TCRdb's table, derived via immunoSEQ multiplex PCR, lists solely in-frame clones and lacks some. V and J calls and clone size are copied from that table; D and trimming were computed from the DNA. The sample contains about 280,000 clones, around 85% of which appear only once. The source of this sequence is a woman younger than 45 who had recovered from COVID-19. Sequenced input: peripheral blood. This rearrangement joins TRBV4-3 to TRBJ1-5; D gene ambiguous. The CDR3: CASSQERGGNQPQHF. Written as DNA, the CDR3 is TGCGCCAGCAGCCAAGAGCGCGGAGGCAATCAGCCCCAGCATTTT.